The present T cell receptor beta chain was sequenced within a study of shared clonotypes between healthy human individuals. For the study at large: Each donor contributed plates that comprised three CD4 naive, three CD4 memory, two CD8 naive and one CD8 memory. Study observations and caveats: Generally, naive subsets came out with larger estimated richness than memory subsets.

Germline values: CDR1 MNHEY, CDR2 SMNVEV (reference sequence). V lost 7 bases and J lost 1, with 27 bases in between. The CDR3 covers 19 residues. Comment on this clone: What it binds is not known.

Method: immunoSEQ multiplex PCR; TCRdb's copy keeps in-frame clones and lacks some. The data contain around 700,000 clones, 74% of them seen just once; the ten biggest clones take up approximately 1.8%. The chain is built from TRBV27 and TRBJ2-3, with D possibly matching TRBD2 (5 bases). The receptor's source is a woman in her 30s in good health. Source material: memory CD4+ T cells sorted from blood. Subset in this sample: CD45RA-negative fraction. The CDR3 sequence is CASTNNTLKGRGGTDTQYF. Here the CDR3 DNA reads TGTGCCAGCACCAATAACACCTTAAAAGGACGGGGAGGCACAGATACGCAGTATTTT.